This T cell receptor (beta chain) was profiled in a study of graft-versus-host responses after intestinal transplantation. Study summary: Every recipient underwent anti-thymocyte globulin induction, then tacrolimus and steroids for 3 to 4 years.

Comments on this clone: What it binds is not known.

Sequenced by immunoSEQ multiplex PCR; TCRdb stores in-frame clones only, minus some. The sample includes 95,000 to 130,000 clones, about nine tenths of them seen just once. General study findings and limits: Investigators detected GvH clones in recipient marrow, with some emerging earlier in ileum or blood. High graft-versus-host to host-versus-graft clonal ratios were seen in allografts of patients with graft-donor T cell macrochimerism. Declining HvG levels early post-transplant were linked to peak circulating GvH clone levels.

The TCR comes from a human donor who received an intestinal transplant. Source: unstimulated CD4+ T cells sorted from spleen or lymph node cells, taken before intestinal transplant.

This chain's CDR3 is CASSFRTSGRDRPYEQYF. The CDR3 coding sequence is TGCGCCAGCAGCTTCCGGACTAGCGGGAGAGATCGCCCCTACGAGCAGTACTTC. The V call is TRBV4-1, the J call TRBJ2-7; 13 nucleotides align to TRBD2. The CDR3 has 18 residues. Germline-derived CDR1 and CDR2 are MGHRA and YSYEKL. V was pared by 5 bases and J by 2 bases, with 12 bases of the junction left unmatched.